What follows is one T cell receptor (beta chain) and its context. The antigen is undetermined. TCRdb keeps only in-frame clones here, not all; method: immunoSEQ multiplex PCR. The repertoire includes around 580,000 clones, 95% to 98% of them detected once, and 0.3% sits in the top ten. With 1 base clipped from V and 2 bases from J, the junction kept 3 bases outside the gene matches. The length of the CDR3 is 15 residues. Germline CDR1 is SNHLY and CDR2 is FYNNEI. The data belong to a study of shared clonotypes between healthy human individuals. Study-level points and caveats: Only a few donors were included, so the genetic and exposure-history diversity represented was limited. Larger richness was generally estimated for naive than memory subsets.

Terminally differentiated effector memory CD45RA+ cells were excluded by CCR7 positive selection of CD45RO-negative cells. This chain uses TRBV2 with TRBJ2-7, with 9 bases aligning to TRBD1. The origin of this receptor is a young man in good health. Sequenced sample: naive CD8+ T cells sorted from blood. CDR3 loop: CASSEGQGVTYEQYF. In nucleotides, the CDR3 is TGTGCCAGCAGTGAAGGACAGGGGGTCACCTACGAGCAGTACTTC.